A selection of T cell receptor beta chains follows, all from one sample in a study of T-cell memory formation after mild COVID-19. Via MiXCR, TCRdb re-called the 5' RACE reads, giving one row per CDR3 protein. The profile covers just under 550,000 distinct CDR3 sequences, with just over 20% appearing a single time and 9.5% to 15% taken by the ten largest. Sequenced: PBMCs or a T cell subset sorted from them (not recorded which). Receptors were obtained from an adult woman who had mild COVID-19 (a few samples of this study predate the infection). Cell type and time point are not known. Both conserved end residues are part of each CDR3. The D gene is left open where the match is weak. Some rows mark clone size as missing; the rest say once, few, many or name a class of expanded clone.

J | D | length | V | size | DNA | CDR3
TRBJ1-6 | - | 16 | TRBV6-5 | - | TGTGCCAGCAGTTACGGCACACGAGCCCGTAATTCACCCCTCCACTTT | CASSYGTRARNSPLHF
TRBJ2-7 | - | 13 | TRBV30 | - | TGTGCCTGGAGGAGTTTAGTGTCCTACGAGCAGTACTTC | CAWRSLVSYEQYF
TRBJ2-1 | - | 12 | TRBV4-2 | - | TGTGCCAGCAGCCAAGGGCCGCTGGAGCAGTTCTTC | CASSQGPLEQFF
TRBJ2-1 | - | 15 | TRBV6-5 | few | TGTGCCAGCAGTTACGACAGAAGCTCCTACAATGAGCAGTTCTTC | CASSYDRSSYNEQFF
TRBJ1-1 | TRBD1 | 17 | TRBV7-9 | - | TGTGCCAGCAGCTTGACGGGACAGGGGATTGAGAACACTGAAGCTTTCTTT | CASSLTGQGIENTEAFF
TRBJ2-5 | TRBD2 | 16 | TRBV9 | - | TGTGCCAGCAGCGTAGAAGGACTAGCGGGAGAAGAGACCCAGTACTTC | CASSVEGLAGEETQYF
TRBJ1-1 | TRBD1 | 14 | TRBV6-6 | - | TGTGCCAGCAGTTTTACAGGGGGCTTCACTGAAGCTTTCTTT | CASSFTGGFTEAFF
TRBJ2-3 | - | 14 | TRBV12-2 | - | TGTGCAAGTCGCTTACCCCAGTCCACAGATACGCAGTATTTT | CASRLPQSTDTQYF
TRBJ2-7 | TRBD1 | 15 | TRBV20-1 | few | TGCAGTGCTAGAGGGGACAGGATCCCTTCCTACGAGCAGTACTTC | CSARGDRIPSYEQYF
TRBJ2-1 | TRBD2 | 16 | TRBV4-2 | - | TGTGCCAGCAGCCACCTAGCGGGGGGACTCTACAATGAGCAGTTCTTC | CASSHLAGGLYNEQFF
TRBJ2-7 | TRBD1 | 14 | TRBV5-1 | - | TGCGCCAGCAGCTTGCCGGGACAGGGGACGGAGCAGTACTTC | CASSLPGQGTEQYF
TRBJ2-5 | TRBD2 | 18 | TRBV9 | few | TGTGCCAGCAGCGTAGACGGTCGGAGCGGGAGGGCCTCAGAGACCCAGTACTTC | CASSVDGRSGRASETQYF
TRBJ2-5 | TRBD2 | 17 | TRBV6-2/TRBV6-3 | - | TGTGCCAGCAGTCCTCAAACCGGGAGGCAGAGCCAAGAGACCCAGTACTTC | CASSPQTGRQSQETQYF
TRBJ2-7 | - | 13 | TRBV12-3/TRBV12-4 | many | TGTGCCAGCAGTTTTGGCCAGGGGGGCGAGCAGTACTTC | CASSFGQGGEQYF
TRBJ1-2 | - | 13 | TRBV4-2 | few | TGTGCCAGCAGCCAAGAGAACCTCGATGGCTACACCTTC | CASSQENLDGYTF
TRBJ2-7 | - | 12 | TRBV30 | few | TGTGCCTGGAGTGTACTCTCCTACGAGCAGTACTTC | CAWSVLSYEQYF
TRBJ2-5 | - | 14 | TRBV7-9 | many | TGTGCCAGCACCGCGCGACACGGGGTGGAGACCCAGTACTTC | CASTARHGVETQYF
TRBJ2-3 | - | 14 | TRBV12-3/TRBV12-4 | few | TGTGCCAGCAGTCCTATCGCCATCACAGATACGCAGTATTTT | CASSPIAITDTQYF
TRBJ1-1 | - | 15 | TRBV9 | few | TGTGCCAGCAGCTCAGAGGACAGTCTGAACACTGAAGCTTTCTTT | CASSSEDSLNTEAFF
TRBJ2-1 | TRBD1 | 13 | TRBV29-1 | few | TGCAGCGTTGGACAGGGGACGAACAATGAGCAGTTCTTC | CSVGQGTNNEQFF
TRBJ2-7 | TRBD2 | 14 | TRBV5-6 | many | TGTGCCAGCAGCTTGCTGGCGGGAGTCCACGAGCAGTACTTC | CASSLLAGVHEQYF
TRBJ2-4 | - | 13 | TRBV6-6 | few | TGTGCCAGCAGTTACCGAGGGGGAAACATTCAGTACTTC | CASSYRGGNIQYF
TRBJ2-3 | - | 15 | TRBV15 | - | TGTGCCACCAGCAGAGATGTGGGCAGTACAGATACGCAGTATTTT | CATSRDVGSTDTQYF
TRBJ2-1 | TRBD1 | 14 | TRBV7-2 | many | TGTGCCAGCAGCTTCGGGACAGGGTACAATGAGCAGTTCTTC | CASSFGTGYNEQFF
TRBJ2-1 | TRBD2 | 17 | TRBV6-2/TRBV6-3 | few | TGTGCCAGCAGTTCGCTTCGACTAGCGGGATCCTACAATGAGCAGTTCTTC | CASSSLRLAGSYNEQFF
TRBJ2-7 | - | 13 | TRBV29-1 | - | TGCAGCGTTGCTTGGGGATCCCCTGGCGAGCAGTACTTC | CSVAWGSPGEQYF
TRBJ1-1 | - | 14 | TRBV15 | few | TGTGCCACCAGCAGAGATCTGGTAAACACTGAAGCTTTCTTT | CATSRDLVNTEAFF
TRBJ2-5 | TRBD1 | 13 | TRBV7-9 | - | TGTGCCAGCAGGCCCAGGGGGCCAGAGACCCAGTACTTC | CASRPRGPETQYF
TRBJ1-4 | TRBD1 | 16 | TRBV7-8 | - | TGTGCCAGCAGCTTAGCGCCAGGGGGTACTAATGAAAAACTGTTTTTT | CASSLAPGGTNEKLFF
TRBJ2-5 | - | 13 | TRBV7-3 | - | TGTGCCAGCAGCCCCGGGGCGGTCGAGACCCAGTACTTC | CASSPGAVETQYF
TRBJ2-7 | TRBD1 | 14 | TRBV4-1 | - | TGCGCCAGCAGCCAAGCCAGGGGGTACTACGAGCAGTACTTC | CASSQARGYYEQYF
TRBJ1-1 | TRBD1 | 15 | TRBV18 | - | TGTGCCAGCTCAACAGGGACAGGGGGTGTCACTGAAGCTTTCTTT | CASSTGTGGVTEAFF
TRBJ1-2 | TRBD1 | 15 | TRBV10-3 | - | TGTGCCATCAGGAAGACGGGACAGGGTAACTATGGCTACACCTTC | CAIRKTGQGNYGYTF
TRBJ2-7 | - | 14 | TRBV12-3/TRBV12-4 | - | TGTGCCAGCAGTATAGGGGGAACTAGCTACGAGCAGTACTTC | CASSIGGTSYEQYF
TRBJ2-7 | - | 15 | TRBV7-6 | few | TGTGCCAGCAGCTTAGGGTCAGGGGATCGCTACGAGCAGTACTTC | CASSLGSGDRYEQYF
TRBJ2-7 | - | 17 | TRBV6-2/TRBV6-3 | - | TGTGCCAGCACCGTACGACCTAGGACAAGGACCACCTACGAGCAGTACTTC | CASTVRPRTRTTYEQYF
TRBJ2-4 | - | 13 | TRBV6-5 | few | TGTGCCAGCAGTTACGACCCCAAAAACATTCAGTACTTC | CASSYDPKNIQYF
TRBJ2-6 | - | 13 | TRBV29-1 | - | TGCAGCGCTCTGGGCACTGGGGCCAACGTCCTGACTTTC | CSALGTGANVLTF
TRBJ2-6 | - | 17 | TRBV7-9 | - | TGTGCCAGCAGCTTAGGAGCCTGGGGATACGGGGCCAACGTCCTGACTTTC | CASSLGAWGYGANVLTF
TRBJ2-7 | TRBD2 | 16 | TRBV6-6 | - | TGTGCCAGCAGTTACGTGATCAGCGGGAGTCTCTACGAGCAGTACTTC | CASSYVISGSLYEQYF
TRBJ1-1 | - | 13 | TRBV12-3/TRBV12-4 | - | TGTGCCAGCACCCTCGGACACAACTCGAAAGCTTTCTTT | CASTLGHNSKAFF